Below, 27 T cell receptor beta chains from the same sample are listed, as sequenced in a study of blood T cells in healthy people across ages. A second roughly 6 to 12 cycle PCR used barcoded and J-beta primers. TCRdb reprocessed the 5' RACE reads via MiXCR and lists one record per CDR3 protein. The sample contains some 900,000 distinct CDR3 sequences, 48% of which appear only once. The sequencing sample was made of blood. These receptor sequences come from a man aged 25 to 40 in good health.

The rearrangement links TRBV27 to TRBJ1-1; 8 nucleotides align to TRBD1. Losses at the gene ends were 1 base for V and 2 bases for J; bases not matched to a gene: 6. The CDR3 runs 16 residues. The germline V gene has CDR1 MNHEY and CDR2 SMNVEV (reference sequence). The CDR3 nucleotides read TGTGCCAGCAGTTTATGGGTGGACAGGGTAAACACTGAAGCTTTCTTT. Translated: CASSLWVDRVNTEAFF.

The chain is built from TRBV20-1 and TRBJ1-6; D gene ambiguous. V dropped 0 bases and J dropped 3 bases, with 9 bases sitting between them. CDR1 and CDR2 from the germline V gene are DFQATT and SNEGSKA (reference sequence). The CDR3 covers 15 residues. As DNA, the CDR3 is TGCAGTGCTAGAGATACCCAAAACTATAATTCACCCCTCCACTTT. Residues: CSARDTQNYNSPLHF.

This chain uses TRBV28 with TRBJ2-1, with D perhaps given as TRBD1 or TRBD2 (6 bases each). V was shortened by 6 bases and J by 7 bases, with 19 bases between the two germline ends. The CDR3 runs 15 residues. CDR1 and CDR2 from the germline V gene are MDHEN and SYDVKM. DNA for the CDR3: TGTGCCAGCAGGCCTACAGGGCGGGGAAGTAATGAGCAGTTCTTC. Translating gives CASRPTGRGSNEQFF. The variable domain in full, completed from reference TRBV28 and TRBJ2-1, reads DVKVTQSSRYLVKRTGEKVFLECVQDMDHENMFWYRQDPGLGLRLIYFSYDVKMKEKGDIPEGYSVSREKKERFSLILESASTNQTSMYLCASRPTGRGSNEQFFGPGTRLTVL.

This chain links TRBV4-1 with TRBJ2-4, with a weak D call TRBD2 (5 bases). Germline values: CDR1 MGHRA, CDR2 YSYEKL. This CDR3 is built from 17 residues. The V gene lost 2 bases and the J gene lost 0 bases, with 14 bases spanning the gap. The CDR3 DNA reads TGCGCCAGCAGCCAATTAAGCGGAGTCCTAGCCAAAAACATTCAGTACTTC. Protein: CASSQLSGVLAKNIQYF.

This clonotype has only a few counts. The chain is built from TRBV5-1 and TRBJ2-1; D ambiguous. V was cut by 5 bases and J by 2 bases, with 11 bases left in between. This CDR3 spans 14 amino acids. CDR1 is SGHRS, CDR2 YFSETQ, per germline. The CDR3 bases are TGCGCCAGCAGGCTAGAAACTACCTACAATGAGCAGTTCTTC. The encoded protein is CASRLETTYNEQFF.

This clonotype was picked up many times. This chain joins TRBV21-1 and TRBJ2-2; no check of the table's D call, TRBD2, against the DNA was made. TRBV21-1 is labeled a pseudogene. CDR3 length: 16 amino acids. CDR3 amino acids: CASSSSGEQNTGELFF. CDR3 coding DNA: TGTGCCAGCAGCAGCAGCGGGGAGCAGAACACCGGGGAGCTGTTTTTT.

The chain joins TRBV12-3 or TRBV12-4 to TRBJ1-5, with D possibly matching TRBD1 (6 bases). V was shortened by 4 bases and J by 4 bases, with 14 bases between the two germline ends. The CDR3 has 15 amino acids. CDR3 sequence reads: CASSYEGVGNQPQHF. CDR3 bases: TGTGCCAGCAGTTACGAGGGGGTTGGGAATCAGCCCCAGCATTTT.

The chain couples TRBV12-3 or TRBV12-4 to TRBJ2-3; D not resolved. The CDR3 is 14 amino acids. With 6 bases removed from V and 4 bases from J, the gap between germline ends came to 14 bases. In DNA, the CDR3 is TGTGCCAGCAGCCCCTCAGTGAGAGCAGATACGCAGTATTTT. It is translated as CASSPSVRADTQYF.

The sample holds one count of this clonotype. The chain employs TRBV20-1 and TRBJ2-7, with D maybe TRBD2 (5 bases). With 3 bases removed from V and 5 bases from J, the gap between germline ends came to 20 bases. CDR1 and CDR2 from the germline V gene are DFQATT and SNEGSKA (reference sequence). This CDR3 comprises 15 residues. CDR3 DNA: TGCAGTGCTAGCGGCGGAAAGCGCCCCGGGGACGAGCAGTACTTC. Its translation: CSASGGKRPGDEQYF.

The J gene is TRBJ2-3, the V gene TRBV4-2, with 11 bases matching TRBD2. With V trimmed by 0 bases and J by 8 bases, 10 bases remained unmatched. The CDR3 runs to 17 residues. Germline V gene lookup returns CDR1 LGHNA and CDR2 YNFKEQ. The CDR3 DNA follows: TGTGCCAGCAGCCAAGATCAACTAGCGGGGGCGCAAGGTACGCAGTATTTT. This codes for CASSQDQLAGAQGTQYF.

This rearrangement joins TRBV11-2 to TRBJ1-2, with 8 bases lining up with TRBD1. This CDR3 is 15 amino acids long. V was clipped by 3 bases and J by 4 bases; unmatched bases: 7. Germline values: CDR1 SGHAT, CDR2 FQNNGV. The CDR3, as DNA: TGTGCCAGCAGCTTGGACAGGGTTGGAGGCTATGGCTACACCTTC. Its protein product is CASSLDRVGGYGYTF. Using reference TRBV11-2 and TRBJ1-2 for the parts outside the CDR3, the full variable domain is EAGVAQSPRYKIIEKRQSVAFWCNPISGHATLYWYQQILGQGPKLLIQFQNNGVVDDSQLPKDRFSAERLKGVDSTLKIQPAKLEDSAVYLCASSLDRVGGYGYTFGSGTRLTVV.

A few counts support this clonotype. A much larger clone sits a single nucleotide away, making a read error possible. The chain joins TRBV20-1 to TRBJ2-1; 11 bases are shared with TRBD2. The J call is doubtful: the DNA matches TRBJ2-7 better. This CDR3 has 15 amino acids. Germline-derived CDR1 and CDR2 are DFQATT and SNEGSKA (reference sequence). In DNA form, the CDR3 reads TGCAGTGCTCTGGGACTAGCGGAGCGATACAATGAGCAGTACTTC. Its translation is CSALGLAERYNEQYF.

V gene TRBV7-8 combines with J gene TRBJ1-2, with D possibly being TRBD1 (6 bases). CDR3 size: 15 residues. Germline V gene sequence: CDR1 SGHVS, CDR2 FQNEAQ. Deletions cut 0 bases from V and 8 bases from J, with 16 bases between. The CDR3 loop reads CASSLARGALDGYTF. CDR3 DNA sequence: TGTGCCAGCAGCTTAGCCCGGGGGGCACTGGACGGCTACACCTTC.

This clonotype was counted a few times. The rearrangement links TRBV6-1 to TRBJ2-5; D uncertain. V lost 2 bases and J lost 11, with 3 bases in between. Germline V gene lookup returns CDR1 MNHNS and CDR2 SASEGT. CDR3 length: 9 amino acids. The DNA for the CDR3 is TGTGCCAGCAGTGAATCGCAGTACTTC. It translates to CASSESQYF.

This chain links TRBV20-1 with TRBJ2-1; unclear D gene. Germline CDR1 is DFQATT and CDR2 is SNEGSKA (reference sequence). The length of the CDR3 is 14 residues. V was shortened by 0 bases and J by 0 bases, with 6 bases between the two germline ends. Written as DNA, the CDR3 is TGCAGTGCTAGAGAGGGTCGCTCCTACAATGAGCAGTTCTTC. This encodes CSAREGRSYNEQFF.

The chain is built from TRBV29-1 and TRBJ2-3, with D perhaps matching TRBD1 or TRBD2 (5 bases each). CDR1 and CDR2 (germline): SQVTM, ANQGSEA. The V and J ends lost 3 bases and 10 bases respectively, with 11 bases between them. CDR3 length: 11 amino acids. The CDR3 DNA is TGCAGCGTTGATCCGGGGACCGCGCAGTATTTT. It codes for CSVDPGTAQYF.

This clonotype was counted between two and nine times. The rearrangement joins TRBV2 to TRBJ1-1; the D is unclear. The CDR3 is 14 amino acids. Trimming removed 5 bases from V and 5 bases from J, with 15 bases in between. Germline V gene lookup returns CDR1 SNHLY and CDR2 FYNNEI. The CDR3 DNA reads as TGTGCCAGCAGTCTAAACGGAGTGCAAACTGAAGCTTTCTTT. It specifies CASSLNGVQTEAFF.

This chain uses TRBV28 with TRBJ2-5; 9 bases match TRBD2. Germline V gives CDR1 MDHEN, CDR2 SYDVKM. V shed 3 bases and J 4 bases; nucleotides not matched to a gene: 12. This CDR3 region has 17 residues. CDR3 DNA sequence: TGTGCCAGCAGTTTCTTCCGGACTAGCGTGGGGGGAGAGACCCAGTACTTC. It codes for CASSFFRTSVGGETQYF.

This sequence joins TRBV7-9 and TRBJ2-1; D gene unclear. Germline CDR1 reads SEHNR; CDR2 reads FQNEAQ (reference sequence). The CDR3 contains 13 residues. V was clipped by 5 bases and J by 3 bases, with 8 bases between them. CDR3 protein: CASSVVSYNEQFF. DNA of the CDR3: TGTGCCAGCAGCGTAGTCAGCTACAATGAGCAGTTCTTC.

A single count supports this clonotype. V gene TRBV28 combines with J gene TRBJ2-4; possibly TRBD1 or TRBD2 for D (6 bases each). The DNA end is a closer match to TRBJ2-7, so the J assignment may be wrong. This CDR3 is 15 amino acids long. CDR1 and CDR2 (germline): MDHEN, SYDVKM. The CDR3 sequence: CASSSEGGPIYEQYF. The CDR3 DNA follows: TGTGCCAGCAGTTCCGAGGGGGGACCAATCTACGAGCAGTACTTC.

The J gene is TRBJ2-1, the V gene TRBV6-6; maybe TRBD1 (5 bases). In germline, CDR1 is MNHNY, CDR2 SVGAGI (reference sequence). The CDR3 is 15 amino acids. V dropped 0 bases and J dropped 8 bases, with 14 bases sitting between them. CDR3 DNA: TGTGCCAGCAGTTACTCAACCAGGGCGGTCTATGAGCAGTTCTTC. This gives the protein CASSYSTRAVYEQFF.

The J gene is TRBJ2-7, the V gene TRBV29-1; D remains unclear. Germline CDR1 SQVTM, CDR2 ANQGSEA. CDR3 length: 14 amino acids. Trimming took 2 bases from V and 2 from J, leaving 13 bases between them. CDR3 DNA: TGCAGCGTTGAATATCCGGACGGACCCTACGAGCAGTACTTC. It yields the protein CSVEYPDGPYEQYF.

This CDR3 is CATSDTGGSYEQYF. DNA for the CDR3: TGTGCCACCAGTGACACAGGGGGGTCCTACGAGCAGTACTTC. The chain recombines TRBV24-1 with TRBJ2-7, with 8 bases identical to TRBD1. Germline CDR1 is KGHDR and CDR2 is SFDVKD. The CDR3 consists of 14 residues. V gave up 4 bases and J gave up 1 base; unmatched junction bases: 2.

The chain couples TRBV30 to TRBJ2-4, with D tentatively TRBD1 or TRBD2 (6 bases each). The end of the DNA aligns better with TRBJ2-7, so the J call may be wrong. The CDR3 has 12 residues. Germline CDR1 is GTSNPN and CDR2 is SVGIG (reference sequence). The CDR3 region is CAWDKGGPEQYF. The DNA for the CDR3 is TGTGCCTGGGACAAGGGGGGCCCCGAGCAGTACTTC.

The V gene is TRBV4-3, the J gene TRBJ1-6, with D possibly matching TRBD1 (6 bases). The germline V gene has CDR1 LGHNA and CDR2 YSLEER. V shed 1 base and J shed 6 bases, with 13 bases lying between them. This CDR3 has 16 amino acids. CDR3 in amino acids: CASSQVNRDANSPLHF. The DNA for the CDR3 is TGCGCCAGCAGCCAAGTGAACAGGGATGCTAATTCACCCCTCCACTTT.

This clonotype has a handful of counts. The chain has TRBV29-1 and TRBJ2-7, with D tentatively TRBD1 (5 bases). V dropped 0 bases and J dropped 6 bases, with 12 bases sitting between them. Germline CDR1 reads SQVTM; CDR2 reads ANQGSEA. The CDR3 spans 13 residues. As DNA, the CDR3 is TGCAGCGTTGAAGACGTCAGGGCTGGCGAGCAGTACTTC. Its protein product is CSVEDVRAGEQYF.

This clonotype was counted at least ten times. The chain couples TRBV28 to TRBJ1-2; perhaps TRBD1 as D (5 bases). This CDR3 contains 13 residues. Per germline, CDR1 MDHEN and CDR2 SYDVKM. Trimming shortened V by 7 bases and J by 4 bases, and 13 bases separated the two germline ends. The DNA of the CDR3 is TGTGCCAGCATCCGTGGCGACAGCTATGGCTACACCTTC. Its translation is CASIRGDSYGYTF.